The 2 T cell receptor beta chains listed next were all sequenced from one sample in a study of blood T cell repertoires in COVID-19. Sequencing used immunoSEQ multiplex PCR; TCRdb keeps in-frame clones, though not all of them. In the table there are a few hundred thousand clones, around 91% of which are singletons. The sequenced material came from PBMCs or T cells enriched from blood (not recorded which). The receptors were sampled from a man aged 18 to 35 who had recovered from COVID-19.

This chain's CDR3 is CAWGGGTGDGYTF. In DNA form, the CDR3 reads TGTGCCTGGGGCGGCGGGACAGGGGACGGCTACACCTTC. The chain recombines TRBV30 with TRBJ1-2; 10 bases match TRBD1. The V segment lost 5 bases and the J segment 8 bases; nucleotides outside the gene matches: 8. CDR1 GTSNPN and CDR2 SVGIG come from the germline V gene (reference sequence). The CDR3 covers 13 residues.

V is TRBV7-2 and J is TRBJ2-3; D is perhaps TRBD2 (5 bases). CDR1 and CDR2 from the germline V gene are SGHTA and FQGNSA. Trimming removed 4 bases at V and 5 bases at J, with 10 bases between. The CDR3 is 13 amino acids. The CDR3 protein is CASSWRSEDTQYF. DNA for the CDR3: TGTGCCAGCAGCTGGAGGTCGGAAGATACGCAGTATTTT.